In its sample, the clone carrying this T cell receptor (beta chain) was seen many times. Its specificity is not known. This specimen comes from a study of T cells in Graves' hyperthyroidism and ophthalmopathy. Study-wide results and limits: Most thyroid clonotypes with frequency above 0.001 were detected in blood. Progression to ophthalmopathy was predicted a median of approximately 6.4 months early.

The CDR3 loop spans 12 amino acids. Germline CDR1 is DFQATT and CDR2 is SNEGSKA (reference sequence). V was cut by 3 bases and J by 2 bases, with 8 bases left in between. The hyperthyroidism patients had all been newly diagnosed, and their disease duration was under 2 months. Their ages ranged from 18 to 65 years. Exclusions: uncontrolled infection, other autoimmune disease, pregnancy, lactation. Amplification of TCR beta CDR3 regions used RNA as the template. The TCR CDR3 first-round RT-PCR relied on the HTBI primer set. From the multiplex PCR reads, TCRdb called clonotypes with MiXCR, one entry per CDR3 protein. The table shows 270,000 or so distinct CDR3 sequences, with over 12% occurring only once.

This TCR was recovered from a woman in her fifties or sixties with Graves' hyperthyroidism that later progressed to Graves' ophthalmopathy. Sequencing used blood. This chain uses TRBV20-1 with TRBJ2-7, with D uncertain. CDR3 loop: CSASPATYEQYF. The CDR3 coding sequence is TGCAGTGCTAGTCCTGCCACCTACGAGCAGTACTTC.